This TCR beta chain was retrieved from a study of blood T cell repertoires in COVID-19. The wider study: Samples representing acute and convalescent COVID-19 were sourced from the United States, Italy and Spain.

This study enrolled people aged roughly 18 to 100 from about two dozen US geographic areas. Participants were placed into cohorts based on the clinical history they reported. Authors' methods: By means of reference gene primer amplification, nucleated cell counts were estimated. Assay: immunoSEQ multiplex PCR; the TCRdb copy retains only in-frame clones and omits some. V, J and clone size are those of that table, while D and trimming were read from the DNA. This table has 400,000 or so clones, 80% to 90% appearing once. Germline-derived CDR1 and CDR2 are SEHNR and FQNEAQ (reference sequence). Between the trimmed V and J ends, which lost 1 base and 2 bases, there was a span of 6 bases. The CDR3 length is 13 residues.

This chain connects TRBV7-9 to TRBJ2-7; no firm D call. The clonotype comes from a young man who had recovered from COVID-19. Input material: PBMCs or T cells enriched from blood (not recorded which). CDR3: CASSLVSAYEQYF. In DNA, the CDR3 is TGTGCCAGCAGCTTAGTGTCAGCCTACGAGCAGTACTTC.